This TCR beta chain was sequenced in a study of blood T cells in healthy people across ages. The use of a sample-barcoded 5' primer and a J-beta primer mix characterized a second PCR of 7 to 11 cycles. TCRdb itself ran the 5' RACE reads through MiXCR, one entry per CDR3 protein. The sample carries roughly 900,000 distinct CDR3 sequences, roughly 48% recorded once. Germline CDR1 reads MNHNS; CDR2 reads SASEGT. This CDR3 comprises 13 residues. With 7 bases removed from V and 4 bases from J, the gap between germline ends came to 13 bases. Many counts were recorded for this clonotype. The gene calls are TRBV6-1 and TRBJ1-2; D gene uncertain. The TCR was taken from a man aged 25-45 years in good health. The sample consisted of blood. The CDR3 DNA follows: TGTGCCAGCAAAGCCGACGGACCCTATGGCTACACCTTC. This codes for CASKADGPYGYTF.